The 14 T cell receptor beta chains given below trace back to one sample, sequenced in a study of cytomegalovirus exposure and HLA in healthy donors (dated by TCRdb to about 2017). The library was built by means of the immunoSEQ multiplex PCR assay. A mixture of 60 forward primers for TCR Vbeta segments and 13 reverse primers for TCR Jbeta segments was used in the multiplex PCR. The table comes from immuneACCESS by way of TCRdb, which keeps in-frame sequences with V and J called. Part of the clones is missing from these tables; in studies checked, under half for an unresolved V gene and the rest for unknown reasons. The sample records 85,000 to 100,000 clones, 60% to 85% of which are singletons. The ten largest account for around 6.6% of the sample. Sequenced input: PBMCs. Receptor source: a man in his fifties or sixties in good health and CMV-seropositive.

The chain links TRBV15 to TRBJ2-3; a weak D match, TRBD2 (7 bases). The CDR3 contains 11 residues. Trimming stripped 10 bases from V and 7 bases from J, with 12 bases between. Germline values: CDR1 LNHNV, CDR2 YYDKDF (reference sequence). The CDR3 DNA reads TGTGCCAGTAGGGGGGGGAATACGCAGTATTTT. Its protein product is CASRGGNTQYF.

This clone was detected only a few times. The CDR3 region has the DNA TGTGCCAGTAGTATAGATCAGCGGTGGGCCAGGGGAAACGGGGACACTGAAGCTTTCTTT. Amino acid sequence: CASSIDQRWARGNGDTEAFF. This chain joins TRBV19 and TRBJ1-1; possibly TRBD1 for D (6 bases). Trimming pared 0 bases from V and 3 bases from J, leaving 26 bases between. This CDR3 region has 20 residues. Germline CDR1 and CDR2: LNHDA and SQIVND (reference sequence). Together with reference TRBV19 and TRBJ1-1, the CDR3 gives the full variable domain: DGGITQSPKYLFRKEGQNVTLSCEQNLNHDAMYWYRQDPGQGLRLIYYSQIVNDFQKGDIAEGYSVSREKKESFPLTVTSAQKNPTAFYLCASSIDQRWARGNGDTEAFFGQGTRLTVV.

The chain carries TRBV7-2 and TRBJ2-7; no clear D gene. V was clipped by 2 bases and J by 0 bases, with 8 bases between them. This CDR3 spans 14 amino acids. The germline V gene has CDR1 SGHTA and CDR2 FQGNSA. As DNA, the CDR3 is TGTGCCAGCAGCTTACCTCTTAGCTCCTACGAGCAGTACTTC. Protein: CASSLPLSSYEQYF. Full variable domain (remainder filled in from reference TRBV7-2 and TRBJ2-7): GAGVSQSPSNKVTEKGKDVELRCDPISGHTALYWYRQSLGQGLEFLIYFQGNSAPDKSGLPSDRFSAERTGGSVSTLTIQRTQQEDSAVYLCASSLPLSSYEQYFGPGTRLTVT.

The rearrangement uses TRBV28 and TRBJ1-1; TRBD1 agrees at 7 bases. The CDR3 loop spans 13 amino acids. The J segment lost 4 bases and the V segment lost 5 bases, leaving 4 bases of the junction unmatched. Germline CDR1 is MDHEN and CDR2 is SYDVKM. The CDR3 spells CASSGTVPTEAFF. The CDR3, as DNA: TGTGCCAGCAGTGGGACAGTTCCCACTGAAGCTTTCTTT.

The chain carries TRBV4-1 and TRBJ1-1; TRBD1 agrees at 8 bases. V lost 1 base and J lost 1; bases outside the gene matches: 5. This CDR3 is built from 16 residues. Germline V lookup: CDR1 MGHRA, CDR2 YSYEKL. CDR3 in DNA: TGCGCCAGCAGCCAAGGCCCGGACAGGGCGAACACTGAAGCTTTCTTT. Amino acids: CASSQGPDRANTEAFF.

The rearrangement joins TRBV28 to TRBJ2-2; D gene uncertain. The CDR3 covers 13 residues. Per the germline V gene, CDR1 is MDHEN and CDR2 is SYDVKM. Between the trimmed V and J ends, which lost 4 bases and 4 bases, there was a span of 7 bases. CDR3 nucleotide sequence: TGTGCCAGCAGTTCCCCGGGCACCGGGGAGCTGTTTTTT. It codes for CASSSPGTGELFF.

The chain recombines TRBV4-1 with TRBJ2-7; D unresolved. This CDR3 is built from 12 residues. CDR1 and CDR2 from the germline V gene are MGHRA and YSYEKL. The germline V and J ends were trimmed by 3 bases and 4 bases, with 7 bases remaining between them. CDR3 region: CASSQETYEQYF. The DNA for the CDR3 is TGCGCCAGCAGCCAGGAGACTTACGAGCAGTACTTC.

In this sample, this clone turned up a few times. The V call is TRBV6-6, the J call TRBJ2-7, with D possibly TRBD1 on 5 matching bases. The CDR3 extends over 15 amino acids. The ends were cut back, 5 bases at V and 0 bases at J, with 14 bases in the middle. The V gene's germline CDR1 is MNHNY and CDR2 SVGAGI (reference sequence). The chain's CDR3 is CASSPPRDSSYEQYF. The CDR3 DNA reads TGTGCCAGCAGTCCGCCCCGAGACAGCTCCTACGAGCAGTACTTC.

This chain connects TRBV6-1 to TRBJ2-7; D is undetermined. CDR3 length equals 14 residues. Deletions cut 5 bases from V and 3 bases from J, with 14 bases between. Germline CDR1 is MNHNS and CDR2 is SASEGT. CDR3 sequence reads: CASSHEASGYEQYF. The DNA for the CDR3 is TGTGCCAGCAGTCACGAGGCGTCCGGCTACGAGCAGTACTTC.

The rearrangement joins TRBV27 to TRBJ1-2, with 7 positions matching TRBD1. The CDR3 covers 18 residues. Germline CDR1 and CDR2: MNHEY and SMNVEV (reference sequence). With V trimmed by 2 bases and J by 4 bases, 16 bases remained unmatched. CDR3: CASSLKFPLKGASYGYTF. For the CDR3, the DNA is TGTGCCAGCAGTTTAAAGTTCCCCCTTAAGGGGGCGAGCTATGGCTACACCTTC.

This rearrangement joins TRBV15 to TRBJ1-2; 7 bases are a match to TRBD1. CDR1 and CDR2 (germline): LNHNV, YYDKDF (reference sequence). This CDR3 has 15 residues. V lost 1 base to trimming and J lost 6 bases; unmatched junction nucleotides: 8. CDR3 DNA sequence: TGTGCCACCAGCAGAGGGGACCAGGGGGTGCATGGCTACACCTTC. It translates to CATSRGDQGVHGYTF. Using reference TRBV15 and TRBJ1-2 for the parts outside the CDR3, the full variable domain is DAMVIQNPRYQVTQFGKPVTLSCSQTLNHNVMYWYQQKSSQAPKLLFHYYDKDFNNEADTPDNFQSRRPNTSFCFLDIRSPGLGDTAMYLCATSRGDQGVHGYTFGSGTRLTVV.

Only a few counts were recorded for this clone. The CDR3 DNA reads TGTGCCAGCAGCGAGGGCAGACCGAACACTGAAGCTTTCTTT. Amino acid sequence: CASSEGRPNTEAFF. This chain uses TRBV2 with TRBJ1-1; no clear D gene. Trimming cost V 6 bases and J 1 base, with 12 bases left between them. Germline assignment: CDR1 SNHLY and CDR2 FYNNEI. This CDR3 has 14 amino acids.

The rearrangement joins TRBV4-2 to TRBJ2-1; TRBD2 matches 11 bases. This CDR3 is 16 amino acids long. The germline V gene has CDR1 LGHNA and CDR2 YNFKEQ. V dropped 5 bases and J dropped 3; count of bases not matched to a gene: 6. DNA of the CDR3: TGTGCCAGCAGCGAATCACTAGCGGGGGACTACAATGAGCAGTTCTTC. It yields the protein CASSESLAGDYNEQFF.

This chain links TRBV5-5 with TRBJ1-2; tentative D call: TRBD1 (6 bases). Per the germline V gene, CDR1 is SGHKS and CDR2 is YYEKEE (reference sequence). This CDR3 has 14 residues. Between the trimmed V and J ends, which lost 0 bases and 5 bases, there was a span of 11 bases. The CDR3 nucleotides are TGTGCCAGCAGCTTGGAACAGGGCGGGTATGGCTACACCTTC. It specifies CASSLEQGGYGYTF.